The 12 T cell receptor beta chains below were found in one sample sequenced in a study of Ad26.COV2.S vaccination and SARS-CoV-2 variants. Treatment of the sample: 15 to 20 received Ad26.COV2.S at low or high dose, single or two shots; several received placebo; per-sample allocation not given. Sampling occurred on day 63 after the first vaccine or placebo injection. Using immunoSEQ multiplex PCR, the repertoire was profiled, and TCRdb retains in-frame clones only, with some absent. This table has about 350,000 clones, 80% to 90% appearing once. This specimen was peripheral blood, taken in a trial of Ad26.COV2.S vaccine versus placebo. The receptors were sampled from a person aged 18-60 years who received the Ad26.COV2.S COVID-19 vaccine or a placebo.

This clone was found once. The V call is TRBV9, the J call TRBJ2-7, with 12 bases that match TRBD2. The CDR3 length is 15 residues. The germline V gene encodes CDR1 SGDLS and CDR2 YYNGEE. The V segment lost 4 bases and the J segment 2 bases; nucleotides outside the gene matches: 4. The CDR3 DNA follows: TGTGCCAGCAGCAGCGGACTAGCGGGGACCTACGAGCAGTACTTC. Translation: CASSSGLAGTYEQYF.

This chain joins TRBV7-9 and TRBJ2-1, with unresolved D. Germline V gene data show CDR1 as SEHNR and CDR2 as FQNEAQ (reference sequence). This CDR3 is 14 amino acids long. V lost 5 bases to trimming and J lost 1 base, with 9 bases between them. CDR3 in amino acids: CASSSIVSYNEQFF. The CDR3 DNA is TGTGCCAGCAGCAGTATCGTATCCTACAATGAGCAGTTCTTC.

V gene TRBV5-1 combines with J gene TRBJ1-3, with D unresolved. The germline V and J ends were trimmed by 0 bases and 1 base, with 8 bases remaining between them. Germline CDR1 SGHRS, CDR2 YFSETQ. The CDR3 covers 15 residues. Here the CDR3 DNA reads TGCGCCAGCAGCTTGGCCGATACATCTGGAAACACCATATATTTT. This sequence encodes CASSLADTSGNTIYF.

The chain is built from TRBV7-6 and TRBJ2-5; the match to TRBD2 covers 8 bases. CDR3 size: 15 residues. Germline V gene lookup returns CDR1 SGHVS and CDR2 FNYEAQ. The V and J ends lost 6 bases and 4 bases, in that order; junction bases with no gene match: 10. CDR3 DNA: TGTGCCAGCAGTAGAACTAGCGGACTCCCAGAGACCCAGTACTTC. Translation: CASSRTSGLPETQYF.

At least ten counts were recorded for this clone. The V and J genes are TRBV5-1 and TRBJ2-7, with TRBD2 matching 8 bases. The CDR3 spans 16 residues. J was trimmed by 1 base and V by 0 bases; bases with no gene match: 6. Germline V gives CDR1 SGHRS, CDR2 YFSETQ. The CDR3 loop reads CASSLEAGGRSYEQYF. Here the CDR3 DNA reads TGCGCCAGCAGCTTGGAGGCGGGGGGCCGATCCTACGAGCAGTACTTC.

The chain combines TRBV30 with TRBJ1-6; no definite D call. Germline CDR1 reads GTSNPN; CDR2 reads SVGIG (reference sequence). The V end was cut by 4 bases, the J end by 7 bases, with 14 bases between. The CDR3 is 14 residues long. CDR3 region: CAWKFWQLNSPLHF. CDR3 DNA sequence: TGTGCCTGGAAGTTTTGGCAGTTGAATTCACCCCTCCACTTT.

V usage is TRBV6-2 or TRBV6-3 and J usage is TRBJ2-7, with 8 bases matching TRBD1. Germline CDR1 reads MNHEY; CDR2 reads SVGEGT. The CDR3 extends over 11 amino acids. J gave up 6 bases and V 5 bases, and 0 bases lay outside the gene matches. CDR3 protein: CASSDRGEQYF. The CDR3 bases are TGTGCCAGCAGTGACAGGGGCGAGCAGTACTTC.

This CDR3 is CASSQVYLGNQPQHF. CDR3 nucleotides: TGCGCCAGCAGCCAAGTTTATTTGGGAAATCAGCCCCAGCATTTT. This rearrangement joins TRBV4-3 to TRBJ1-5; D not resolved. The CDR3 spans 15 residues. V lost 1 base and J lost 4, with 11 bases in between. Germline CDR1 reads LGHNA; CDR2 reads YSLEER.

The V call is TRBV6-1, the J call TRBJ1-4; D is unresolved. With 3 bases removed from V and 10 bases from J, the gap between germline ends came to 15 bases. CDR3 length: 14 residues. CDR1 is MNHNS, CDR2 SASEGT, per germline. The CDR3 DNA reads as TGTGCCAGCAGTGATCTGTCAGCATACCGAAAACTGTTTTTT. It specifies CASSDLSAYRKLFF.

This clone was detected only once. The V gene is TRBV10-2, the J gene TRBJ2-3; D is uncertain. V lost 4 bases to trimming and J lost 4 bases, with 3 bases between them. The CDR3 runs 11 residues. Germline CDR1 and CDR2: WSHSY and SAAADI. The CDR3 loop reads CASSAADTQYF. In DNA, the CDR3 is TGCGCCAGCAGTGCGGCAGATACGCAGTATTTT.

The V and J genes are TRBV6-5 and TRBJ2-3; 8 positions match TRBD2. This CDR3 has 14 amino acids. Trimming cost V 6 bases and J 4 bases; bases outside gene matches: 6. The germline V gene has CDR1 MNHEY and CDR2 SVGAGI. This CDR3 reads CASRNSGGSDTQYF. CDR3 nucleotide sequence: TGTGCCAGCAGGAACAGCGGGGGCTCAGATACGCAGTATTTT.

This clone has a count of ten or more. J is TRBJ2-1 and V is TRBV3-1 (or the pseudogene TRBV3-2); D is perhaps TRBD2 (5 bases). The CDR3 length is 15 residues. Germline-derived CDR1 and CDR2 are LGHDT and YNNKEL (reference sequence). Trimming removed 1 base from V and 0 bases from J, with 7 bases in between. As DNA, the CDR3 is TGTGCCAGCAGCCAAGCGGGAAACTCCTACAATGAGCAGTTCTTC. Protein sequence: CASSQAGNSYNEQFF.